The TCR beta chain under discussion was sequenced for a study of OX40 agonist ivuxolimab in advanced cancers. Background on the study: Dose-escalation patients were diagnosed with hepatocellular carcinoma, melanoma, renal cell cancer or head and neck cancer. Findings and limits, study-wide: A proportion of nonresponders additionally exhibited low normalized T-cell clonal expansion.

This clone was observed a single time. Its matching antigen is unknown. The V gene's germline CDR1 is MGHRA and CDR2 YSYEKL. The CDR3 totals 16 residues. Trimming removed 4 bases at V and 7 bases at J, with 19 bases between. Clones were read by immunoSEQ multiplex PCR, and TCRdb kept only the in-frame ones, dropping some. Altogether about 73,000 clones are present, approximately 90% being singletons, with the ten largest covering around 9.9%. This specimen was CD4+ or CD8+ T cells sorted from blood, taken in a trial of the OX40 agonist ivuxolimab. The sequence was obtained from an adult with an advanced solid tumor such as melanoma, head and neck, liver or kidney cancer. V gene TRBV4-1 combines with J gene TRBJ1-4; D is unclear. Here the CDR3 reads CASSPERREKGEKLFF. Written as DNA, the CDR3 is TGCGCCAGCAGCCCCGAGCGCCGGGAAAAGGGTGAAAAACTGTTTTTT.